The T cell receptor beta chain under discussion was sequenced for a study of T-cell reconstitution after alpha-beta-depleted transplantation in children. Preparation of the TCRbeta library was carried out with unique molecular identifiers. MiXCR, applied by TCRdb to the PCR reads, yields one record per CDR3 protein. In the table there are some 95,000 distinct CDR3 sequences, more than 20% of which are singletons. V was pared by 0 bases and J by 4 bases, with 0 bases of the junction left unmatched. CDR3 size: 15 residues. CDR1 and CDR2 from the germline V gene are SGHTA and FQGNSA. V is TRBV7-2 and J is TRBJ2-2, with TRBD2 matching 9 bases. The material sequenced was PBMCs, taken before TCRalphabeta/CD19-depleted stem cell transplant. This TCR was recovered from a boy younger than 10 with acute lymphoblastic leukemia, due to receive a stem cell transplant. This CDR3 is CASSLALAGTGELFF. The CDR3, as DNA: TGTGCCAGCAGCTTAGCACTAGCGGGCACCGGGGAGCTGTTTTTT.